Listed here are 20 T cell receptor beta chains from one sample, sequenced in a study of shared clonotypes between healthy human individuals. The repertoire was sequenced with immunoSEQ multiplex PCR; TCRdb's copy has only in-frame clones and lacks some. This table holds hundreds of thousands of clones, approximately 90% found once. CD45RO-negative, CCR7-selected cells formed the naive CD8 fraction, which excluded terminally differentiated effector memory CD45RA+ cells. The sample taken for sequencing was naive CD8+ T cells sorted from blood. These TCRs come from a young man in good health.

This chain links TRBV9 with TRBJ1-1; 7 bases map to TRBD1. Germline loops: CDR1 SGDLS, CDR2 YYNGEE. Losses at the gene ends were 0 bases for V and 6 bases for J; bases not matched to a gene: 2. The CDR3 spans 13 residues. The CDR3 DNA sequence: TGTGCCAGCAGCGTAGTGGACAGGCCTGAAGCTTTCTTT. Its protein product is CASSVVDRPEAFF.

The CDR3 loop is CASSLAGGVPGYTF. In DNA form, the CDR3 reads TGTGCCAGCAGCTTGGCAGGGGGCGTCCCTGGCTACACCTTC. The J gene is TRBJ1-2, the V gene TRBV5-5, with 8 bases fitting TRBD1. Germline assignment: CDR1 SGHKS and CDR2 YYEKEE (reference sequence). There are 14 residues in the CDR3. V shed 0 bases, J shed 7 bases, and the junction held 5 bases outside the gene matches.

The gene calls are TRBV4-3 and TRBJ2-7; D ambiguous. Trimming removed 3 bases at V and 3 bases at J, with 18 bases between. Germline V gene sequence: CDR1 LGHNA, CDR2 YSLEER. The CDR3 has 16 amino acids. CDR3 DNA: TGCGCCAGCAGCCAGACCCCGGATGCGGCATTCTACGAGCAGTACTTC. Translation gives CASSQTPDAAFYEQYF.

The CDR3 spells CSAGDRASYEQYF. Here the CDR3 DNA reads TGCAGCGCCGGAGACAGGGCCTCCTACGAGCAGTACTTC. This chain links TRBV29-1 with TRBJ2-7; 7 nucleotides match TRBD1. The V gene end was trimmed by 7 bases and the J gene end by 0 bases; junction bases not matched to a gene: 6. CDR3 size: 13 residues. Germline CDR1 reads SQVTM; CDR2 reads ANQGSEA.

This chain joins TRBV7-9 and TRBJ2-7, with TRBD2 matching over 11 bases. The trim removed 10 bases at V and 2 bases at J, leaving 10 bases unmatched. Germline V gene lookup returns CDR1 SEHNR and CDR2 FQNEAQ (reference sequence). The CDR3 totals 15 residues. The CDR3 spells CATHSLAGGAYEQYF. The CDR3 nucleotides read TGTGCCACTCACTCTCTAGCGGGAGGCGCCTACGAGCAGTACTTC.

The DNA of the CDR3 is TGTGCCAGCAGCAGCGGGGGCCGCTACGAGCAGTACTTC. It encodes CASSSGGRYEQYF. The chain is built from TRBV11-2 and TRBJ2-7; 8 bases align to TRBD2. The V and J ends lost 5 bases and 3 bases, in that order; junction bases with no gene match: 3. CDR3 length: 13 amino acids. Germline CDR1 SGHAT, CDR2 FQNNGV.

This sequence joins TRBV28 and TRBJ2-1, with 9 bases aligning to TRBD2. This CDR3 spans 16 amino acids. The V and J ends lost 2 bases and 5 bases, in that order; junction bases with no gene match: 7. CDR1 and CDR2 from the germline V gene are MDHEN and SYDVKM. CDR3 residues: CASSLRAGGPNNEQFF. The CDR3 DNA follows: TGTGCCAGCAGTTTACGCGCGGGAGGGCCTAACAATGAGCAGTTCTTC.

The genes are TRBV7-8 and TRBJ2-1, with a possible D match to TRBD1 (5 bases). Deletions cut 2 bases from V and 6 bases from J, with 11 bases between. CDR1 is SGHVS, CDR2 FQNEAQ, per germline. This CDR3 contains 14 residues. The CDR3 loop reads CASSLLQDINEQFF. Written as DNA, the CDR3 is TGTGCCAGCAGCTTATTACAGGACATCAATGAGCAGTTCTTC.

This chain connects TRBV10-3 to TRBJ2-3; no clear D. The germline V and J ends were trimmed by 9 bases and 2 bases, with 12 bases remaining between them. Germline V gene lookup returns CDR1 ENHRY and CDR2 SYGVKD. This CDR3 has 13 amino acids. The CDR3, as DNA: TGTGCCATATTGGCGGATAACACAGATACGCAGTATTTT. This sequence encodes CAILADNTDTQYF.

This chain joins TRBV11-2 and TRBJ2-7; 8 bases line up with TRBD2. This CDR3 is 15 amino acids long. Germline CDR1 SGHAT, CDR2 FQNNGV. The ends lost 0 bases at V and 3 bases at J; junction bases unmatched: 4. CDR3 sequence reads: CASSLELADFYEQYF. The CDR3 DNA sequence: TGTGCCAGCAGCTTAGAACTAGCGGATTTCTACGAGCAGTACTTC.

The V and J genes are TRBV19 and TRBJ2-1, with D possibly matching TRBD1 (5 bases). This CDR3 contains 16 residues. V was shortened by 3 bases and J by 0 bases, with 12 bases between the two germline ends. Germline V gene sequence: CDR1 LNHDA, CDR2 SQIVND (reference sequence). The CDR3 protein is CASSIRAESSYNEQFF. For the CDR3, the DNA is TGTGCCAGTAGTATCAGGGCGGAAAGCTCCTACAATGAGCAGTTCTTC.

V gene TRBV7-6 combines with J gene TRBJ2-3, with 8 positions matching TRBD1. The CDR3 extends over 15 amino acids. The germline V gene has CDR1 SGHVS and CDR2 FNYEAQ. V dropped 5 bases and J dropped 0; count of bases not matched to a gene: 4. CDR3 coding DNA: TGTGCCAGCAGCGAACGACAGGGGAGCACAGATACGCAGTATTTT. It specifies CASSERQGSTDTQYF.

This clone has a handful of counts. This chain joins TRBV14 and TRBJ1-2; D call uncertain. The V end was cut by 0 bases, the J end by 5 bases, with 4 bases between. This CDR3 has 12 amino acids. Germline V gene data show CDR1 as SGHDN and CDR2 as FVKESK. The CDR3 reads CASSQDRYGYTF. CDR3 DNA: TGTGCCAGCAGCCAAGACCGATATGGCTACACCTTC.

The rearrangement links TRBV5-1 to TRBJ2-5; D remains ambiguous. Germline assignment: CDR1 SGHRS and CDR2 YFSETQ. The CDR3 is 14 residues long. V was cut by 0 bases and J by 0 bases, with 6 bases left in between. CDR3 sequence (DNA): TGCGCCAGCAGCTTGGAGGAAAACCAAGAGACCCAGTACTTC. Translated, it gives CASSLEENQETQYF.

The chain uses TRBV7-2 and TRBJ1-3; no clear D gene. Trimming removed 4 bases at V and 1 base at J, with 14 bases between. There are 16 residues in the CDR3. Germline CDR1 and CDR2: SGHTA and FQGNSA. The DNA for the CDR3 is TGTGCCAGCAGCTCTTCGGTCCCTCAATCTGGAAACACCATATATTTT. Translation gives CASSSSVPQSGNTIYF.

The chain couples TRBV28 to TRBJ2-1, with TRBD2 matching 9 bases. V lost 3 bases to trimming and J lost 4 bases; unmatched junction nucleotides: 4. The CDR3 runs to 15 residues. CDR1 is MDHEN and CDR2 is SYDVKM in the germline V gene. CDR3 protein: CASSLVLAGYNEQFF. The CDR3, as DNA: TGTGCCAGCAGTTTGGTGCTAGCGGGATACAATGAGCAGTTCTTC.

Only one count was recorded for this clone. This chain links TRBV28 with TRBJ2-1; 9 bases align to TRBD1. CDR1 is MDHEN, CDR2 SYDVKM, per germline. This CDR3 spans 16 amino acids. After removal of 5 bases from V and 3 bases from J, the junction contained 8 bases not matched to a gene. The CDR3 DNA is TGTGCCAGCAGTCCCACAGGGGGCATAGGCTACAATGAGCAGTTCTTC. This codes for CASSPTGGIGYNEQFF.

The rearrangement joins TRBV29-1 to TRBJ2-7; 7 nucleotides agree with TRBD1. Losses at the gene ends were 1 base for V and 2 bases for J; bases not matched to a gene: 8. Looked up from germline, CDR1 is SQVTM and CDR2 is ANQGSEA. The CDR3 loop spans 15 amino acids. DNA for the CDR3: TGCAGCGTTGAAGGCGAGGGGACAGACGCCTACGAGCAGTACTTC. This sequence encodes CSVEGEGTDAYEQYF.

This clone was recorded once. This rearrangement joins TRBV5-6 to TRBJ2-7; maybe TRBD2 (5 bases). Per the germline V gene, CDR1 is SGHDT and CDR2 is YYEEEE. Trimming removed 2 bases at V and 2 bases at J, with 17 bases between. The CDR3 extends over 16 amino acids. The CDR3 nucleotides are TGTGCCAGCAGCTTATTAAAACTAGAGGGTCCCTACGAGCAGTACTTC. Amino acids: CASSLLKLEGPYEQYF. Full variable domain (missing parts from reference TRBV5-6 and TRBJ2-7): DAGVTQSPTHLIKTRGQQVTLRCSPKSGHDTVSWYQQALGQGPQFIFQYYEEEERQRGNFPDRFSGHQFPNYSSELNVNALLLGDSALYLCASSLLKLEGPYEQYFGPGTRLTVT.

This chain joins TRBV7-9 and TRBJ2-2; 7 nucleotides line up with TRBD1. The germline V gene encodes CDR1 SEHNR and CDR2 FQNEAQ (reference sequence). Trimming took 1 base from V and 4 from J; bases not matched to a gene: 6. The CDR3 runs 16 residues. This CDR3 reads CASSLVGGSGTGELFF. The CDR3 DNA reads as TGTGCCAGCAGCTTAGTAGGGGGCAGTGGCACCGGGGAGCTGTTTTTT.